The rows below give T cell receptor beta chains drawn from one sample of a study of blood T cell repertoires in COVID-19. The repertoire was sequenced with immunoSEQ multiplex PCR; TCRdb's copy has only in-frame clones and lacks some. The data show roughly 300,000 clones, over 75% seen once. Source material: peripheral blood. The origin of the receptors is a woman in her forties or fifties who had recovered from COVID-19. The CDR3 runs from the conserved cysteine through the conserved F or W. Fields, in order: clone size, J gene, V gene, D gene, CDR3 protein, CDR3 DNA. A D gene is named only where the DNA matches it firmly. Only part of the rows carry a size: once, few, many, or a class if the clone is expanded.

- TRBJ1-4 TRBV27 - CANLLGEDGEKLFF TGTGCCAACCTACTTGGGGAGGATGGTGAAAAACTGTTTTTT
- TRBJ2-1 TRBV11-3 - CASSSPAGQSSYNEQFF TGTGCCAGCAGCTCGCCTGCAGGTCAGAGCTCCTACAATGAGCAGTTCTTC
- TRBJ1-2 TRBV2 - CASSESQGVGYGYTF TGTGCCAGCAGTGAATCCCAGGGTGTGGGCTATGGCTACACCTTC
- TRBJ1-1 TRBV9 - CASSPQTGNTEAFF TGTGCCAGCAGCCCTCAGACAGGAAACACTGAAGCTTTCTTT
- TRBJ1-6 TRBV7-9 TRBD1 CASSLGQGASSYNSPLHF TGTGCCAGCAGCTTGGGACAGGGGGCCTCCTCCTATAATTCACCCCTCCACTTT
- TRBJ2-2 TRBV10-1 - CASSVSTGELFF TGCGCCAGCAGTGTATCCACCGGGGAGCTGTTTTTT
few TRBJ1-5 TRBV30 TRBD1 CAWRPKDRGYQPQHF TGTGCCTGGAGACCCAAGGACAGGGGATACCAGCCCCAGCATTTT
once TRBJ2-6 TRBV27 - CASSFGASGSSGANVLTF TGTGCCAGCAGTTTTGGGGCCTCCGGGAGCTCTGGGGCCAACGTCCTGACTTTC
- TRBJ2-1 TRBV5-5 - CASSLDGSSYNEQFF TGTGCCAGCAGCTTGGACGGGAGCTCCTACAATGAGCAGTTCTTC
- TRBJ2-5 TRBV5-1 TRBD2 CASSLDTSAETQYF TGCGCCAGCAGCTTGGATACTAGCGCAGAGACCCAGTACTTC
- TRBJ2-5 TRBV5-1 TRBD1 CASSLGQVEETQYF TGCGCCAGCAGCTTAGGACAGGTCGAAGAGACCCAGTACTTC
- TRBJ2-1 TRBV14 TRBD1 CASSQGLPGQGRNEQFF TGTGCCAGCAGCCAAGGGCTGCCGGGACAGGGGCGGAATGAGCAGTTCTTC
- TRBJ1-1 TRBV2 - CASSSTANTEAFF TGTGCCAGCAGTTCGACAGCGAACACTGAAGCTTTCTTT
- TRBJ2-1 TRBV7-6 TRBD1 CASSPGPGQGFNEQFF TGTGCCAGCAGCCCGGGACCGGGACAGGGTTTCAATGAGCAGTTCTTC
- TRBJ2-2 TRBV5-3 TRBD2 CARSFGAGGHTGELFF TGTGCCAGAAGCTTCGGCGCGGGGGGCCACACCGGGGAGCTGTTTTTT
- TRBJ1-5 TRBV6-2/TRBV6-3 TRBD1 CASSRRPGTGNQPQHF TGTGCCAGCAGTCGACGGCCTGGGACAGGGAATCAGCCCCAGCATTTT